Each of the 23 T cell receptor beta chains below was sequenced from the same sample in a study of human T cells and chemical hapten exposure. TCRdb reprocessed the RACE reads via MiXCR and lists one record per CDR3 protein. The repertoire holds over 60,000 distinct CDR3 sequences, with 10% to 13% as singletons. The time point: patch test 2, 6 weeks after DPC sensitization. The treatment: therapeutic diphenylcyclopropenone sensitization with weekly scalp DPC. The sample consisted of whole blood, taken in connection with sensitization to the hapten diphenylcyclopropenone (DPC). The receptors come from a woman aged 45-59 years with alopecia areata. Some clones in this sample may be carry-over from other donors' samples.

This clonotype was seen repeatedly, ten times or more. The chain is built from TRBV30 and TRBJ2-2, with TRBD2 matching 12 bases. This CDR3 is 14 amino acids long. The trim removed 8 bases at V and 2 bases at J, leaving 3 bases unmatched. CDR1 and CDR2 (germline): GTSNPN, SVGIG (reference sequence). As DNA, the CDR3 is TGTGCCGGACTAGCGGGACTAAACACCGGGGAGCTGTTTTTT. Translating it yields CAGLAGLNTGELFF.

This clonotype came up many times. V usage is TRBV11-2 and J usage is TRBJ1-1, with a weak D call TRBD1 (5 bases). In germline, CDR1 is SGHAT, CDR2 FQNNGV. The CDR3 extends over 16 amino acids. V dropped 5 bases and J dropped 0 bases, with 16 bases sitting between them. The DNA for the CDR3 is TGTGCCAGCAGCCCAAGATGGACAAGGGTGAACACTGAAGCTTTCTTT. The encoded protein is CASSPRWTRVNTEAFF.

This clonotype was detected ten times or more. V is TRBV11-2 and J is TRBJ2-3, with D possibly TRBD1 on 6 matching bases. CDR3 length: 14 residues. Germline assignment: CDR1 SGHAT and CDR2 FQNNGV. Trimming left V 2 bases short and J 4 bases short, with 10 bases between. The CDR3 here is CASSLTGSSDTQYF. CDR3 DNA: TGTGCCAGCAGCTTAACAGGGAGTTCAGATACGCAGTATTTT. The whole variable domain, filled in from reference TRBV11-2 and TRBJ2-3, reads EAGVAQSPRYKIIEKRQSVAFWCNPISGHATLYWYQQILGQGPKLLIQFQNNGVVDDSQLPKDRFSAERLKGVDSTLKIQPAKLEDSAVYLCASSLTGSSDTQYFGPGTRLTVL.

This clonotype appeared a few times. The chain joins TRBV29-1 to TRBJ1-1; D is unresolved. CDR1 is SQVTM and CDR2 is ANQGSEA in the germline V gene. Trimming stripped 4 bases from V and 1 base from J, with 7 bases between. This CDR3 spans 12 amino acids. The CDR3 is CSVVRGNTEAFF. The DNA of the CDR3 is TGCAGCGTTGTGAGAGGGAACACTGAAGCTTTCTTT.

The CDR3 DNA is TGTGCCAGCAGTACCGCGGGGCCTTTCTACGAGCAGTACTTC. Translation: CASSTAGPFYEQYF. V gene TRBV6-5 combines with J gene TRBJ2-7; a weak D match, TRBD2 (6 bases). Trimming shortened V by 5 bases and J by 3 bases, and 14 bases separated the two germline ends. Germline lookup yields CDR1 MNHEY and CDR2 SVGAGI. The CDR3 length is 14 residues.

Ten or more counts support this clonotype. V and J are TRBV19 and TRBJ1-1, with D maybe TRBD1 (6 bases). CDR1 LNHDA and CDR2 SQIVND come from the germline V gene (reference sequence). CDR3 length: 13 amino acids. V was clipped by 3 bases and J by 5 bases, with 10 bases between them. The CDR3 sequence: CASSMDSWTEAFF. The CDR3 nucleotides are TGTGCCAGTAGTATGGACAGTTGGACTGAAGCTTTCTTT.

In its sample, this clonotype was seen many times. V and J are TRBV20-1 and TRBJ2-7; D perhaps matches TRBD1 (5 bases). V lost 5 bases to trimming and J lost 4 bases, with 12 bases between them. CDR1 is DFQATT, CDR2 SNEGSKA, per germline (reference sequence). CDR3 length: 12 residues. DNA for the CDR3: TGCAGTGCTCAGGGCTTTTTGTACGAGCAGTACTTC. It specifies CSAQGFLYEQYF.

This clonotype showed up just a few times. The chain has TRBV11-2 and TRBJ2-3; 8 bases line up with TRBD1. This CDR3 is built from 15 residues. Germline CDR1 is SGHAT and CDR2 is FQNNGV. After removal of 6 bases from V and 0 bases from J, the junction contained 5 bases not matched to a gene. The CDR3 DNA reads as TGTGCCAGCAGTCAAACAGGGGGGAGCACAGATACGCAGTATTTT. Amino acid sequence: CASSQTGGSTDTQYF.

The V and J genes are TRBV11-2 and TRBJ2-3, with 7 bases that match TRBD2. In germline, CDR1 is SGHAT, CDR2 FQNNGV. There are 15 residues in the CDR3. With V trimmed by 4 bases and J by 5 bases, 9 bases remained unmatched. The CDR3 reads CASSYWAGEIDTQYF. The DNA for the CDR3 is TGTGCCAGCAGCTACTGGGCGGGAGAGATAGATACGCAGTATTTT.

The table lists this clonotype with a few counts. J is TRBJ1-1 and V is TRBV19; weak D call: TRBD1 (6 bases). The CDR3 has 13 amino acids. V lost 4 bases and J 5 bases, leaving 11 bases between the germline ends. Germline V gene lookup returns CDR1 LNHDA and CDR2 SQIVND (reference sequence). For the CDR3, the DNA is TGTGCCAGTAGTAGAACACAGGGAACTGAAGCTTTCTTT. Its translation is CASSRTQGTEAFF. Combining the CDR3 with reference TRBV19 and TRBJ1-1 gives the whole variable domain DGGITQSPKYLFRKEGQNVTLSCEQNLNHDAMYWYRQDPGQGLRLIYYSQIVNDFQKGDIAEGYSVSREKKESFPLTVTSAQKNPTAFYLCASSRTQGTEAFFGQGTRLTVV.

The J gene is TRBJ2-1, the V gene TRBV27, with 8 bases matching TRBD2. Trimming cost V 3 bases and J 6 bases; bases outside gene matches: 4. There are 14 residues in the CDR3. The germline CDR1 and CDR2 sequences are MNHEY and SMNVEV (reference sequence). The CDR3 sequence is CASSFSGNSNEQFF. In DNA, the CDR3 is TGTGCCAGCAGTTTTAGCGGGAATAGCAATGAGCAGTTCTTC.

In its sample, this clonotype was seen a few times. CDR3 DNA: TGTGCCTGGAGTGACTCCAACGGGGAGCTGTTTTTT. Encoded protein: CAWSDSNGELFF. The J gene is TRBJ2-2, the V gene TRBV30; D gene ambiguous. The CDR3 has 12 amino acids. Germline CDR1 is GTSNPN and CDR2 is SVGIG (reference sequence). The V gene lost 1 base and the J gene lost 7 bases, with 7 bases spanning the gap.

This clonotype was recorded at least ten times. The chain recombines TRBV11-2 with TRBJ1-1; D unresolved. The V gene lost 4 bases and the J gene lost 4 bases, with 13 bases spanning the gap. The CDR3 contains 14 residues. Germline CDR1 SGHAT, CDR2 FQNNGV. The CDR3 protein is CASSSNRGGTEAFF. Written as DNA, the CDR3 is TGTGCCAGCAGCTCTAATCGGGGAGGCACTGAAGCTTTCTTT. Based on the CDR3 plus reference TRBV11-2 and TRBJ1-1, the full variable domain is EAGVAQSPRYKIIEKRQSVAFWCNPISGHATLYWYQQILGQGPKLLIQFQNNGVVDDSQLPKDRFSAERLKGVDSTLKIQPAKLEDSAVYLCASSSNRGGTEAFFGQGTRLTVV.

This clonotype was counted many times. V gene TRBV29-1 combines with J gene TRBJ2-7; no definite D call. The CDR3 is 11 amino acids. V lost 5 bases to trimming and J lost 3 bases, with 8 bases between them. Germline V gives CDR1 SQVTM, CDR2 ANQGSEA. CDR3 protein: CSVLWGYEQYF. CDR3 nucleotide sequence: TGCAGCGTTTTGTGGGGCTACGAGCAGTACTTC.

This clonotype was found a few times. The chain has TRBV5-1 and TRBJ2-7, with TRBD1 as a possible D gene (6 bases). V was cut by 4 bases and J by 0 bases, with 20 bases left in between. Germline CDR1 reads SGHRS; CDR2 reads YFSETQ. The CDR3 is 17 residues long. CDR3 bases: TGCGCCAGCAGCGGGGGCGGAACAGGGTCCCCCTCCTACGAGCAGTACTTC. As protein: CASSGGGTGSPSYEQYF. Drawing the rest from reference TRBV5-1 and TRBJ2-7, the complete variable domain is KAGVTQTPRYLIKTRGQQVTLSCSPISGHRSVSWYQQTPGQGLQFLFEYFSETQRNKGNFPGRFSGRQFSNSRSEMNVSTLELGDSALYLCASSGGGTGSPSYEQYFGPGTRLTVT.

A few counts support this clonotype. The chain is built from TRBV29-1 and TRBJ2-1; 7 bases line up with TRBD1. The CDR3 consists of 11 residues. Germline V gene data show CDR1 as SQVTM and CDR2 as ANQGSEA. V trimming: 6 bases; J trimming: 6 bases; junction bases outside the gene matches: 2. CDR3 in DNA: TGCAGCGTCAGGACAGGCAATGAGCAGTTCTTC. Translating it yields CSVRTGNEQFF.

This clonotype was counted ten times or more. The chain joins TRBV12-5 to TRBJ2-3; no reliable D call. The CDR3 has 13 amino acids. V was pared by 2 bases and J by 2 bases, with 5 bases between. Germline CDR1 reads LGHNT; CDR2 reads FRNRAP. The CDR3 reads CASGLHPTDTQYF. The CDR3 nucleotides are TGTGCTAGTGGTTTGCACCCCACAGATACGCAGTATTTT.

Turning to this clonotype: One junction end does not reproduce the germline sequence, and a read error may be involved. This sequence joins TRBV29-1 and TRBJ2-1; D gene uncertain. Germline V lookup: CDR1 SQVTM, CDR2 ANQGSEA. The CDR3 extends over 13 amino acids. Here the CDR3 reads CSVEGSHYDEQFF. CDR3 coding DNA: TGCAGCGTTGAAGGATCCCACTACGATGAGCAGTTCTTC.

As DNA, the CDR3 is TGCAGCGCGATAGGTTGGGCAGTCCAAGAGACCCAGTACTTC. Amino acids: CSAIGWAVQETQYF. The V and J genes are TRBV29-1 and TRBJ2-5; D is ambiguous. V shed 7 bases and J shed 1 base, with 16 bases lying between them. The CDR3 has 14 amino acids. CDR1 is SQVTM, CDR2 ANQGSEA, per germline.

This clonotype was counted ten times or more. The chain links TRBV13 to TRBJ2-7, with a weak D call TRBD1 (6 bases). CDR1 is PRHDT, CDR2 FYEKMQ, per germline (reference sequence). The CDR3 has 13 residues. V was cut by 3 bases and J by 4 bases, with 10 bases left in between. The CDR3 is CASSLAGEYEQYF. Here the CDR3 DNA reads TGTGCCAGCAGCTTGGCAGGGGAATACGAGCAGTACTTC.

This clonotype occurred many times. The gene calls are TRBV29-1 and TRBJ2-7; TRBD1 agrees at 8 bases. J lost 3 bases, V lost 7 bases, and 5 bases had no gene match. In germline, CDR1 is SQVTM, CDR2 ANQGSEA. The CDR3 is made up of 12 amino acids. CDR3 protein: CSATGDSYEQYF. For the CDR3, the DNA is TGCAGCGCGACAGGGGATAGCTACGAGCAGTACTTC.

The V call is TRBV27, the J call TRBJ2-7, with no clear D. V lost 0 bases, J lost 7 bases, and 4 bases lay in between. This CDR3 is 11 amino acids long. The V gene's germline CDR1 is MNHEY and CDR2 SMNVEV (reference sequence). CDR3 sequence (DNA): TGTGCCAGCAGTTTATCGGGGGAGCAGTACTTC. Translation: CASSLSGEQYF.

This clonotype has ten or more counts. The chain couples TRBV7-9 to TRBJ1-1; weak D call: TRBD1 (6 bases). Looked up from germline, CDR1 is SEHNR and CDR2 is FQNEAQ (reference sequence). This CDR3 comprises 12 residues. The CDR3, as DNA: TGTGCTATCGCACAGGGTAACACTGAAGCTTTCTTT. It specifies CAIAQGNTEAFF.